This T cell receptor beta chain was sequenced in a study of patients and donors after allogeneic stem cell transplantation (TCRdb year 2020). As concerns this clonotype: Its target antigen remains unknown. The input lacks base qualities; no much larger clone sits a single base away.

From the germline V gene, CDR1 is SGHRS and CDR2 is YFSETQ. V lost 4 bases and J lost 5 bases; the stretch between them is 18 bases long. The CDR3, cysteine through phenylalanine, is 15 amino acids long. The kept DNA is CDR3 alone, 45 bases in frame from the first base. Library prep was done by RT-PCR. Sequencer: NextSeq 550. TCRdb reran the public reads through fastp at Q25 and MiXCR, keeping productive beta chains. Records with the same CDR3 protein are collapsed into one entry carrying the most frequent genes and DNA. Present in this sample are about 39,000 distinct CDR3 sequences, about 30% of which were seen just once. The ten biggest clones cover roughly 70% of the sample.

Sequences were obtained from blood, either unsorted or a sorted T cell fraction (not recorded which). Recombination joined TRBV5-1 with TRBJ2-5, with the D call tentatively TRBD1 or TRBD2, each fitting 5 bases. This clonotype was sampled from a human donor who was either an allogeneic HSCT recipient or a stem cell or donor lymphocyte infusion donor (not recorded which). It is not recorded whose cells these are; they may come from a transplant donor. The DNA sequence is as follows: TGCGCCAGCAGCCTGGGGGTGTCACGAGGGGAGACCCAGTACTTC. Its product reads: CASSLGVSRGETQYF.